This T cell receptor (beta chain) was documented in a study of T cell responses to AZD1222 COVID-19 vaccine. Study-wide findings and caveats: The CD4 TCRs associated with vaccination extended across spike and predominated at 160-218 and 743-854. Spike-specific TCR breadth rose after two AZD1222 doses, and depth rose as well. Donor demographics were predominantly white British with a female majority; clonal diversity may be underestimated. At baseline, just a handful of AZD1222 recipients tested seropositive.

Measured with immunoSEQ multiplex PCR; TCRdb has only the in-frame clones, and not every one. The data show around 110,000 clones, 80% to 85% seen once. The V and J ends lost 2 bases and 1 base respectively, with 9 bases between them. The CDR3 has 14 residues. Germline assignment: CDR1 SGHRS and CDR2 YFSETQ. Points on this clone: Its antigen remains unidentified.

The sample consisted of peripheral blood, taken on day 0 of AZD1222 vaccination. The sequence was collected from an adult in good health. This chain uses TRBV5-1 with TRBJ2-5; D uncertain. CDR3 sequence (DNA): TGCGCCAGCAGCTTATTGGCGGCCCAAGAGACCCAGTACTTC. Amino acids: CASSLLAAQETQYF.